The next 21 T cell receptor beta chains were all read from a single sample in a study of blood T cell repertoires in COVID-19. Sequencing was performed with immunoSEQ multiplex PCR; in TCRdb, only in-frame clones are kept and a portion is missing. The sample contains about 260,000 clones, about 87% of which appear only once. The specimen was peripheral blood. These receptors were obtained from a woman aged 40-49 years who had recovered from COVID-19.

As regards this clone: This same CDR3 is encoded by further DNA sequences in the sample. J is TRBJ2-7 and V is TRBV19; tentatively, D is TRBD1 (6 bases). The V end was cut by 5 bases, the J end by 4 bases, with 9 bases between. This CDR3 is built from 12 residues. The germline gives CDR1 LNHDA, CDR2 SQIVND (reference sequence). The CDR3 loop is CASSPQGYEQYF. CDR3 nucleotides: TGTGCCAGTAGTCCTCAGGGGTACGAGCAGTACTTC.

J is TRBJ2-3 and V is TRBV9; D ambiguous. V was pared by 4 bases and J by 8 bases, with 11 bases between. This CDR3 is 12 amino acids long. Germline CDR1 reads SGDLS; CDR2 reads YYNGEE. CDR3 in DNA: TGTGCCAGCAGCACAGTCCGTGGTACGCAGTATTTT. This gives the protein CASSTVRGTQYF.

The gene calls are TRBV11-2 and TRBJ1-2; TRBD1 might be the D (5 bases). V lost 7 bases, J lost 2 bases, and 17 bases lay in between. Per the germline V gene, CDR1 is SGHAT and CDR2 is FQNNGV. This CDR3 is built from 15 residues. CDR3 sequence: CASIPTLGGNYGYTF. CDR3 sequence (DNA): TGTGCCAGCATCCCTACCCTGGGGGGGAACTATGGCTACACCTTC.

The J gene is TRBJ1-2, the V gene TRBV10-3; no reliable D call. CDR1 is ENHRY and CDR2 is SYGVKD in the germline V gene. The CDR3 extends over 14 amino acids. Trimming took 4 bases from V and 6 from J, leaving 15 bases between them. The CDR3 sequence: CAISARERWDGYTF. CDR3 bases: TGTGCCATCAGTGCGCGGGAGCGTTGGGATGGCTACACCTTC.

This sequence joins TRBV4-3 and TRBJ1-4; 10 bases match TRBD1. The trim removed 2 bases at V and 3 bases at J, leaving 12 bases unmatched. Looked up from germline, CDR1 is LGHNA and CDR2 is YSLEER. This CDR3 has 19 residues. The CDR3 sequence is CASSQSPRQGARANEKLFF. CDR3 DNA sequence: TGCGCCAGCAGCCAATCGCCCCGACAGGGGGCGAGAGCTAATGAAAAACTGTTTTTT.

This clone was observed a few times. The chain couples TRBV6-6 to TRBJ2-7, with TRBD1 matching 9 bases. Trimming at V came to 2 bases and at J to 3 bases, leaving 5 bases not matched to a gene. CDR3 size: 15 residues. Looked up from germline, CDR1 is MNHNY and CDR2 is SVGAGI (reference sequence). The CDR3 spells CASSYADRGFYEQYF. In DNA, the CDR3 is TGTGCCAGCAGTTACGCGGACAGGGGATTCTACGAGCAGTACTTC.

The V and J genes are TRBV30 and TRBJ1-1; 10 bases map to TRBD1. V shed 6 bases, J shed 4 bases, and the junction held 11 bases outside the gene matches. Germline V gene data show CDR1 as GTSNPN and CDR2 as SVGIG (reference sequence). The CDR3 length is 15 residues. CDR3 DNA: TGTGCCTGTAGGGGACAGGGGTTCTTGGGCACTGAAGCTTTCTTT. It codes for CACRGQGFLGTEAFF.

V and J are TRBV12-3 or TRBV12-4 and TRBJ2-3; D not resolved. The length of the CDR3 is 13 residues. V gave up 8 bases and J gave up 0 bases, with 9 bases separating them. Written as DNA, the CDR3 is TGTGCCAGCCGTACACGAAGCACAGATACGCAGTATTTT. Translation: CASRTRSTDTQYF.

J is TRBJ1-4 and V is TRBV9; 8 bases map to TRBD1. With V trimmed by 0 bases and J by 17 bases, 12 bases remained unmatched. This CDR3 comprises 14 residues. From germline, CDR1 is SGDLS and CDR2 YYNGEE. CDR3 sequence (DNA): TGTGCCAGCAGCGTAGCTAGTCGGGACAGGACATTTTTTTTT. This gives the protein CASSVASRDRTFFF.

The CDR3 loop is CASSRGASGYNEQFF. The DNA for the CDR3 is TGCGCCAGCAGCCGCGGGGCTAGCGGATACAATGAGCAGTTCTTC. The V and J genes are TRBV5-1 and TRBJ2-1; TRBD2 aligns across 7 bases. The length of the CDR3 is 15 residues. V shed 4 bases, J shed 4 bases, and the junction held 8 bases outside the gene matches. Germline V CDR1 and CDR2: SGHRS, YFSETQ.

This chain uses TRBV30 with TRBJ1-6, with 8 bases matching TRBD1. The CDR3 spans 15 residues. From germline, CDR1 is GTSNPN and CDR2 SVGIG (reference sequence). Trimming removed 3 bases from V and 7 bases from J; junction bases left unmatched: 8. CDR3 region: CAWRAGGWGNSPLHF. CDR3 bases: TGTGCCTGGAGAGCAGGGGGCTGGGGGAATTCACCCCTCCACTTT.

V usage is TRBV7-2 and J usage is TRBJ2-1; a weak D match, TRBD1 (6 bases). The germline gives CDR1 SGHTA, CDR2 FQGNSA. V was cut by 5 bases and J by 3 bases, with 8 bases left in between. The CDR3 extends over 13 amino acids. In DNA form, the CDR3 reads TGTGCCAGCAGCCCGGACAGCTACAATGAGCAGTTCTTC. Translated: CASSPDSYNEQFF.

V and J are TRBV7-2 and TRBJ2-1; TRBD2 agrees at 10 bases. The V gene's germline CDR1 is SGHTA and CDR2 FQGNSA. The CDR3 covers 16 residues. The ends lost 4 bases at V and 3 bases at J; junction bases unmatched: 6. The CDR3 region is CASSSRLAGIYNEQFF. The CDR3 DNA sequence: TGTGCCAGCAGCTCCCGACTAGCGGGTATCTACAATGAGCAGTTCTTC.

The V gene is TRBV19, the J gene TRBJ1-1; D is ambiguous. Germline V gene lookup returns CDR1 LNHDA and CDR2 SQIVND (reference sequence). V shed 3 bases and J shed 0 bases, with 5 bases lying between them. The CDR3 spans 13 residues. The CDR3 here is CASSITMNTEAFF. The DNA for the CDR3 is TGTGCCAGTAGTATCACAATGAACACTGAAGCTTTCTTT.

About this clone: The germline gene is not matched at one end of the junction; a read error may be the cause. The V and J genes are TRBV15 and TRBJ1-1; no reliable D call. In germline, CDR1 is LNHNV, CDR2 YYDKDF (reference sequence). This CDR3 spans 14 amino acids. For the CDR3, the DNA is TGTGCCACCAGCAGGATTCAACCATCCCAGGAAGTTTTCTTT. This gives the protein CATSRIQPSQEVFF.

V and J are TRBV3-1 (or the pseudogene TRBV3-2) and TRBJ2-7, with D possibly matching TRBD1 (6 bases). Trimming pared 3 bases from V and 2 bases from J, leaving 11 bases between. Germline CDR1 and CDR2: LGHDT and YNNKEL (reference sequence). The CDR3 has 14 amino acids. The CDR3 protein is CASSHRTVTYEQYF. Here the CDR3 DNA reads TGTGCCAGCAGCCATAGGACAGTTACCTACGAGCAGTACTTC.

The chain is built from TRBV6-6 and TRBJ1-5; 7 bases line up with TRBD1. The CDR3 sequence is 15 residues long. V gave up 2 bases and J gave up 5 bases; unmatched junction bases: 6. CDR1 and CDR2 from the germline V gene are MNHNY and SVGAGI (reference sequence). CDR3 in DNA: TGTGCCAGCAGTTACAAAGAAGGGGGCTATCAGCCCCAGCATTTT. The encoded protein is CASSYKEGGYQPQHF.

V gene TRBV7-3 combines with J gene TRBJ1-6, with TRBD1 as a possible D gene (5 bases). Trimming removed 0 bases at V and 11 bases at J, with 8 bases between. CDR1 is SGHTA, CDR2 FQGTGA, per germline. The CDR3 runs 13 residues. The chain's CDR3 is CASSLTPGTPLHF. DNA of the CDR3: TGTGCCAGCAGCTTAACGCCAGGGACACCCCTCCACTTT. Based on the CDR3 plus reference TRBV7-3 and TRBJ1-6, the full variable domain is GAGVSQTPSNKVTEKGKYVELRCDPISGHTALYWYRQSLGQGPEFLIYFQGTGAADDSGLPNDRFFAVRPEGSVSTLKIQRTERGDSAVYLCASSLTPGTPLHFGNGTRLTVT.

The chain employs TRBV3-1 (or the pseudogene TRBV3-2) and TRBJ2-1; maybe TRBD2 (7 bases). Germline CDR1 reads LGHDT; CDR2 reads YNNKEL (reference sequence). CDR3 length equals 14 residues. The V gene lost 0 bases and the J gene lost 11 bases, with 14 bases spanning the gap. The CDR3 coding sequence is TGTGCCAGCAGCCAAGAGCCCGAGGGGGGGAAGCAGTTCTTC. As protein: CASSQEPEGGKQFF.

This rearrangement joins TRBV6-6 to TRBJ1-1, with D maybe TRBD1 (5 bases). The CDR3 extends over 18 amino acids. V gave up 5 bases and J gave up 3 bases, with 25 bases separating them. Germline V gives CDR1 MNHNY, CDR2 SVGAGI (reference sequence). The CDR3 DNA reads as TGTGCCAGCAGTCCCCCCCGTGGGGGGAGGATGAGTCACACTGAAGCTTTCTTT. It codes for CASSPPRGGRMSHTEAFF.

As DNA, the CDR3 is TGTGCCAGCAGCTCCCGGGGGGGGTACAACGAGCAGTACTTC. It is translated as CASSSRGGYNEQYF. The chain links TRBV7-2 to TRBJ2-7; 8 bases agree with TRBD2. V lost 4 bases and J lost 5; bases outside the gene matches: 7. The CDR3 spans 14 residues. From germline, CDR1 is SGHTA and CDR2 FQGNSA.